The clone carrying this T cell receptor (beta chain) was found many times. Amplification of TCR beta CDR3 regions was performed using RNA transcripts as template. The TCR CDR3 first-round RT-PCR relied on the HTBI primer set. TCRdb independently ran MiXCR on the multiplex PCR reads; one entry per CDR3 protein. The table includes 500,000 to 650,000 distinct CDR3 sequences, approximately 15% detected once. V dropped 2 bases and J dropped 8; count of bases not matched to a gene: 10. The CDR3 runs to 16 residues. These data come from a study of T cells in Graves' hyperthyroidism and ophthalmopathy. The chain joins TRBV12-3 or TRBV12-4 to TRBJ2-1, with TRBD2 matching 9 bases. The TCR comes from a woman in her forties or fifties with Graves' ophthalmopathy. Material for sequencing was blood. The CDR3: CASSLIGGTSFYEQFF. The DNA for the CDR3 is TGTGCCAGCAGTTTAATTGGAGGGACTAGCTTCTATGAGCAGTTCTTC.